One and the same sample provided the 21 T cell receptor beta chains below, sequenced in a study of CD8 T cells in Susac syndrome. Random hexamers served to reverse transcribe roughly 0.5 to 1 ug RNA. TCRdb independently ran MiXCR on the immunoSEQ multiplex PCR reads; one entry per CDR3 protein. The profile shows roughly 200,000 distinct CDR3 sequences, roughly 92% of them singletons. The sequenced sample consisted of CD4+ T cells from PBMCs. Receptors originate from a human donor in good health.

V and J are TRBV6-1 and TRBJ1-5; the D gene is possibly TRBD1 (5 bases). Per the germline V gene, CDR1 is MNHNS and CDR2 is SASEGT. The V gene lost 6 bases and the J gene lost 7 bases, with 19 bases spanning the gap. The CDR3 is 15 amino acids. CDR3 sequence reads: CASSSGGAVGQPQHF. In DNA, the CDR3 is TGTGCCAGCAGCAGTGGAGGGGCAGTCGGGCAGCCCCAGCATTTT.

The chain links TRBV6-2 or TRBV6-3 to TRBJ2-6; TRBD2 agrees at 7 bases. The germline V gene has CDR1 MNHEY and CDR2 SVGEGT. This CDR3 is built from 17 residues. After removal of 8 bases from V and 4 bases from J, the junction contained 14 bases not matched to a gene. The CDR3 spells CASRWGTIFMGANVLTF. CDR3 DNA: TGTGCCAGCCGGTGGGGGACTATCTTTATGGGGGCCAACGTCCTGACTTTC.

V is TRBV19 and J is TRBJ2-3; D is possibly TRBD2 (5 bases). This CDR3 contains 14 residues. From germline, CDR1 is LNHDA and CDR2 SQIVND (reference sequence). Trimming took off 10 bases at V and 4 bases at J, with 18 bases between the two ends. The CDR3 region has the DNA TGTGCCACCACCGACTACCCCGTGGCAGATACGCAGTATTTT. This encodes CATTDYPVADTQYF.

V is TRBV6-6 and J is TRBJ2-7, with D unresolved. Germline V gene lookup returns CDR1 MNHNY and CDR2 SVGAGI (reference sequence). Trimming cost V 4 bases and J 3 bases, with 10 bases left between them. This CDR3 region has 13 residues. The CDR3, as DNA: TGTGCCAGCAGTTGGGGTCTGGTCTACGAGCAGTACGTC. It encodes CASSWGLVYEQYV.

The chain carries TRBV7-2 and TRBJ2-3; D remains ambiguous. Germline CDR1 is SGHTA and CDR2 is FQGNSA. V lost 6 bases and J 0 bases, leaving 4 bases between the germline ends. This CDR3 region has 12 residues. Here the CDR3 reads CASSPSTDTQYF. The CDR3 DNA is TGTGCCAGCAGTCCCAGCACAGATACGCAGTATTTT.

This CDR3 is CASSIYSRTGKETQYF. The DNA of the CDR3 is TGTGCCAGTAGTATCTACAGTAGGACAGGGAAAGAGACCCAGTACTTC. V is TRBV19 and J is TRBJ2-5; 8 positions agree with TRBD1. Germline V gene data show CDR1 as LNHDA and CDR2 as SQIVND (reference sequence). V gave up 3 bases and J gave up 3 bases; unmatched junction bases: 9. The CDR3 has 16 amino acids.

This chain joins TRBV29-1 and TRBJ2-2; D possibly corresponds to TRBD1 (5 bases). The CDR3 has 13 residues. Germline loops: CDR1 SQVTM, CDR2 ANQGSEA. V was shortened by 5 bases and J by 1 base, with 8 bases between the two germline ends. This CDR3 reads CSVRQQNTGELFF. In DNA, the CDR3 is TGCAGCGTTAGACAGCAGAACACCGGGGAGCTGTTTTTT.

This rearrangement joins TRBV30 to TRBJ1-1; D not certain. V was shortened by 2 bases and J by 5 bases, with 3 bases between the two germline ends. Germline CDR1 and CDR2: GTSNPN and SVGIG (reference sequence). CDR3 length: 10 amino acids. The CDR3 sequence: CAWSKTEAFF. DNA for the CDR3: TGTGCCTGGAGTAAAACTGAAGCTTTCTTT.

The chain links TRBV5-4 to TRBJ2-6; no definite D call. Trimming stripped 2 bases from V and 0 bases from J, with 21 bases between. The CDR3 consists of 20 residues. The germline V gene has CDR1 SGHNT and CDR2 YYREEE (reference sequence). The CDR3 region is CASSFHLSRRLLSGANVLTF. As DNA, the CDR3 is TGTGCCAGCAGCTTCCATTTATCCAGACGCCTGCTCTCTGGGGCCAACGTCCTGACTTTC.

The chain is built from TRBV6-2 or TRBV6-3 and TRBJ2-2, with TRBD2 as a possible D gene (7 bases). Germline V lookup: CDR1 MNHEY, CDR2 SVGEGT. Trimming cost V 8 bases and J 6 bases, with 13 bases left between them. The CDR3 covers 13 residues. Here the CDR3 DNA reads TGTGCCAGCTTTCGAGGGGGGGCCGGGGAGCTGTTTTTT. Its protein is CASFRGGAGELFF.

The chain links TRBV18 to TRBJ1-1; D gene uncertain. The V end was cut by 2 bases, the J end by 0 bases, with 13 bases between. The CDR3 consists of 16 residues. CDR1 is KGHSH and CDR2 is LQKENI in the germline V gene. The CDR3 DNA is TGTGCCAGCTCACCAAGCCTAGGGAACCTGAACACTGAAGCTTTCTTT. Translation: CASSPSLGNLNTEAFF.

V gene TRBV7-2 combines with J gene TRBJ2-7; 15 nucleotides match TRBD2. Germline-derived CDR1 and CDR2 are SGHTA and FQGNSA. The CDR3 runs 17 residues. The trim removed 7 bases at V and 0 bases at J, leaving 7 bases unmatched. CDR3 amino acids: CASTPGLAGGSSYEQYF. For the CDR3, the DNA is TGTGCCAGCACCCCTGGACTAGCGGGGGGGAGCTCCTACGAGCAGTACTTC.

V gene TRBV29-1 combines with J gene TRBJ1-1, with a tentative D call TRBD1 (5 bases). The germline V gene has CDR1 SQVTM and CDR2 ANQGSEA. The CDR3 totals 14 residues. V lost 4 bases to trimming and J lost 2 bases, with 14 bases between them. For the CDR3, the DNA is TGCAGCGTTGTGGCAGGGCTAGTAAACACTGAAGCTTTCTTT. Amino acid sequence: CSVVAGLVNTEAFF.

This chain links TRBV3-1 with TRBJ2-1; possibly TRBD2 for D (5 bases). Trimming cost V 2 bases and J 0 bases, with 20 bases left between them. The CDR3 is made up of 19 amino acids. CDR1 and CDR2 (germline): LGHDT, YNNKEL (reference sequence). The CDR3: CASSQIPFGMGSSYNEQFF. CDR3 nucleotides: TGTGCCAGCAGCCAAATTCCCTTTGGAATGGGGAGCTCCTACAATGAGCAGTTCTTC.

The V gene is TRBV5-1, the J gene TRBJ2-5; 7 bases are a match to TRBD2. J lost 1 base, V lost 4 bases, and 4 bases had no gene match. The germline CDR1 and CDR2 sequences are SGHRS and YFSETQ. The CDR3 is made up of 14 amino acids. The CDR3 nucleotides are TGCGCCAGCAGCATGACTAGCCCCCAAGAGACCCAGTACTTC. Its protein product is CASSMTSPQETQYF.

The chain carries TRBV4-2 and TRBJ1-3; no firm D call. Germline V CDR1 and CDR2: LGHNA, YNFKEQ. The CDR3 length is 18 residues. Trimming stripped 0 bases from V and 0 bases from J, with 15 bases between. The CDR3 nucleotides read TGTGCCAGCAGCCAAGATCCGATGGCGTTTAGCTCTGGAAACACCATATATTTT. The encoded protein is CASSQDPMAFSSGNTIYF.

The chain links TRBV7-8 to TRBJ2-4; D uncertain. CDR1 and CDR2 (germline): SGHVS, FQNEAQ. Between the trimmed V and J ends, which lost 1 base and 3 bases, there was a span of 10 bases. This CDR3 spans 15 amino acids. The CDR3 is CASSLGVRGKNIQYF. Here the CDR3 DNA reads TGTGCCAGCAGCTTAGGAGTTCGTGGCAAAAACATTCAGTACTTC.

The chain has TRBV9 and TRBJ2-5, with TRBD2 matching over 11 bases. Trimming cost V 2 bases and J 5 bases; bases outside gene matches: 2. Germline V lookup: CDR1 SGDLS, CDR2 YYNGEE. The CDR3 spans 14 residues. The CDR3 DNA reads TGTGCCAGCAGCGTCGCTAGCGGGGGGGAGACCCAGTACTTC. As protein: CASSVASGGETQYF.

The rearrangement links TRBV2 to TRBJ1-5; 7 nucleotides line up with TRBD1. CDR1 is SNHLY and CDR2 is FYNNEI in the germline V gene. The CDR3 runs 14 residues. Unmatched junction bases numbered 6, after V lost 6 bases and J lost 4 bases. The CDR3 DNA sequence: TGTGCCAGCAGGGCCGGGACAGTTAATCAGCCCCAGCATTTT. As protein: CASRAGTVNQPQHF.

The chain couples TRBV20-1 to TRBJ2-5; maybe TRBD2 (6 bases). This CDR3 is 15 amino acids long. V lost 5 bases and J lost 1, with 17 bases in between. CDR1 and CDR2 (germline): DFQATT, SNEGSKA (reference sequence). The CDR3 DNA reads TGCAGTGCTTGGAGGGTGGGCGGCCGCCAAGAGACCCAGTACTTC. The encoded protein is CSAWRVGGRQETQYF.

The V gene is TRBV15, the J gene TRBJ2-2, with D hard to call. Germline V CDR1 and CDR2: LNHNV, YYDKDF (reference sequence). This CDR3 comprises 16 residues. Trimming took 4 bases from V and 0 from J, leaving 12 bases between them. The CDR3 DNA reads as TGTGCCACCAGCACAAGGGTGCAAACGAACACCGGGGAGCTGTTTTTT. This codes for CATSTRVQTNTGELFF.